Each of the 15 T cell receptor beta chains below was sequenced from the same sample in a study of blood T cell repertoires in COVID-19. Clones were sequenced by immunoSEQ multiplex PCR, and TCRdb holds only the in-frame ones, with some missing. The sample records under 75,000 clones, 75% to 85% being singletons. What was sequenced was peripheral blood. All receptors derive from a man in his 70s who had recovered from COVID-19.

This chain joins TRBV12-5 and TRBJ2-5; 8 positions agree with TRBD1. Germline CDR1 LGHNT, CDR2 FRNRAP. V was pared by 2 bases and J by 5 bases, with 7 bases of the junction left unmatched. There are 15 residues in the CDR3. The CDR3 is CASGLLTGEGETQYF. CDR3 sequence (DNA): TGTGCTAGTGGTTTGTTGACAGGGGAAGGCGAGACCCAGTACTTC.

The chain employs TRBV7-2 and TRBJ1-2; D remains unclear. The germline V and J ends were trimmed by 1 base and 4 bases, with 13 bases remaining between them. Germline V lookup: CDR1 SGHTA, CDR2 FQGNSA. The CDR3 totals 15 residues. This CDR3 is CASSLDGASAYGYTF. The DNA for the CDR3 is TGTGCCAGCAGCTTAGATGGAGCCTCGGCCTATGGCTACACCTTC.

CDR3 amino acids: CASSIRGATNEKLFF. In DNA form, the CDR3 reads TGTGCCAGTAGTATCCGGGGTGCAACTAATGAAAAACTGTTTTTT. This chain joins TRBV19 and TRBJ1-4; no clear D gene. The V end lost 3 bases, the J end lost 0 bases, and 8 bases lay between the germline ends. This CDR3 contains 15 residues. From germline, CDR1 is LNHDA and CDR2 SQIVND (reference sequence). The variable domain in full, completed from reference TRBV19 and TRBJ1-4, reads DGGITQSPKYLFRKEGQNVTLSCEQNLNHDAMYWYRQDPGQGLRLIYYSQIVNDFQKGDIAEGYSVSREKKESFPLTVTSAQKNPTAFYLCASSIRGATNEKLFFGSGTQLSVL.

The chain has TRBV27 and TRBJ1-4; D uncertain. CDR3 length equals 16 residues. Germline CDR1 and CDR2: MNHEY and SMNVEV (reference sequence). Trimming shortened V by 3 bases and J by 2 bases, and 13 bases separated the two germline ends. The CDR3 bases are TGTGCCAGCAGTTTGAGGTTTTCAGAGACTAATGAAAAACTGTTTTTT. This gives the protein CASSLRFSETNEKLFF. Full variable domain (outside the CDR3, taken from reference TRBV27 and TRBJ1-4): EAQVTQNPRYLITVTGKKLTVTCSQNMNHEYMSWYRQDPGLGLRQIYYSMNVEVTDKGDVPEGYKVSRKEKRNFPLILESPSPNQTSLYFCASSLRFSETNEKLFFGSGTQLSVL.

The chain employs TRBV21-1 and TRBJ2-7; no check of the table's D call, TRBD1, against the DNA was made. TRBV21-1 is tagged as a pseudogene. The CDR3 totals 16 residues. The CDR3: CASSKKDSTKSYEQYF. Written as DNA, the CDR3 is TGTGCCAGCAGCAAAAAGGACAGTACCAAATCCTACGAGCAGTACTTC.

This rearrangement joins TRBV9 to TRBJ2-1; TRBD1 agrees at 7 bases. This CDR3 is 14 amino acids long. J was trimmed by 5 bases and V by 7 bases; bases with no gene match: 9. Germline V gives CDR1 SGDLS, CDR2 YYNGEE. The DNA for the CDR3 is TGTGCCAGCGGCTCGACAGGGTCGCACAATGAGCAGTTCTTC. Translating it yields CASGSTGSHNEQFF.

J is TRBJ2-3 and V is TRBV28; tentative D call: TRBD2 (7 bases). This CDR3 comprises 20 residues. The germline CDR1 and CDR2 sequences are MDHEN and SYDVKM. V was trimmed by 4 bases and J by 0 bases, leaving 26 bases between them. The chain's CDR3 is CASSSVWGLAEISSTDTQYF. In DNA, the CDR3 is TGTGCCAGCAGTTCAGTATGGGGGCTAGCGGAAATTTCTAGCACAGATACGCAGTATTTT. Full variable domain (missing parts from reference TRBV28 and TRBJ2-3): DVKVTQSSRYLVKRTGEKVFLECVQDMDHENMFWYRQDPGLGLRLIYFSYDVKMKEKGDIPEGYSVSREKKERFSLILESASTNQTSMYLCASSSVWGLAEISSTDTQYFGPGTRLTVL.

The chain employs TRBV6-5 and TRBJ2-7; TRBD2 matches 15 bases. V lost 3 bases, J lost 6 bases, and 3 bases stayed unmatched. The CDR3 contains 15 residues. Germline loops: CDR1 MNHEY, CDR2 SVGAGI. CDR3 loop: CASSYRTSGRGEQYF. The CDR3 nucleotides read TGTGCCAGCAGTTATCGGACTAGCGGGAGGGGCGAGCAGTACTTC.

The chain employs TRBV7-9 and TRBJ1-4, with 7 nucleotides matching TRBD1. The CDR3 sequence is 15 residues long. Losses at the gene ends were 5 bases for V and 5 bases for J; bases not matched to a gene: 8. CDR1 is SEHNR and CDR2 is FQNEAQ in the germline V gene (reference sequence). The CDR3 sequence: CASSTRDRQNEKLFF. The CDR3 DNA is TGTGCCAGCAGCACTAGGGACAGACAGAATGAAAAACTGTTTTTT. The entire variable domain, with the rest obtained from reference TRBV7-9 and TRBJ1-4, is as follows: DTGVSQNPRHKITKRGQNVTFRCDPISEHNRLYWYRQTLGQGPEFLTYFQNEAQLEKSRLLSDRFSAERPKGSFSTLEIQRTEQGDSAMYLCASSTRDRQNEKLFFGSGTQLSVL.

J is TRBJ1-1 and V is TRBV27; no clear D. The germline V gene encodes CDR1 MNHEY and CDR2 SMNVEV (reference sequence). V shed 0 bases and J shed 0 bases, with 8 bases lying between them. This CDR3 region has 15 residues. This chain's CDR3 is CASSLSPGMNTEAFF. The CDR3 DNA is TGTGCCAGCAGTTTATCTCCGGGGATGAACACTGAAGCTTTCTTT.

This clone was seen a handful of times. The V call is TRBV4-1, the J call TRBJ1-1; maybe TRBD1 (6 bases). Trimming removed 0 bases from V and 2 bases from J, with 13 bases in between. CDR1 and CDR2 from the germline V gene are MGHRA and YSYEKL. The CDR3 sequence is 16 residues long. The CDR3 here is CASSQDPGQLNTEAFF. As DNA, the CDR3 is TGCGCCAGCAGCCAAGACCCCGGACAGCTCAACACTGAAGCTTTCTTT.

The gene calls are TRBV19 and TRBJ2-7; 11 nucleotides match TRBD1. The germline V gene encodes CDR1 LNHDA and CDR2 SQIVND (reference sequence). The CDR3 length is 15 residues. J lost 2 bases, V lost 6 bases, and 6 bases had no gene match. The CDR3 region is CASSSAGQGAYEQYF. The CDR3 bases are TGTGCCAGTAGCAGTGCGGGACAGGGGGCCTACGAGCAGTACTTC.

The rearrangement joins TRBV2 to TRBJ1-2; 9 bases are a match to TRBD1. Germline loops: CDR1 SNHLY, CDR2 FYNNEI. With 6 bases clipped from V and 6 bases from J, the junction kept 5 bases outside the gene matches. The CDR3 sequence is 13 residues long. The CDR3 protein is CASRGTGRDGYTF. The CDR3 DNA is TGTGCCAGCAGGGGGACAGGGAGGGATGGCTACACCTTC. The full variable domain, completed using reference TRBV2 and TRBJ1-2, is EPEVTQTPSHQVTQMGQEVILRCVPISNHLYFYWYRQILGQKVEFLVSFYNNEISEKSEIFDDQFSVERPDGSNFTLKIRSTKLEDSAMYFCASRGTGRDGYTFGSGTRLTVV.

The rearrangement links TRBV13 to TRBJ2-7; TRBD2 matches at 11 bases. This CDR3 comprises 15 residues. V trimming: 5 bases; J trimming: 0 bases; junction bases outside the gene matches: 3. Germline V lookup: CDR1 PRHDT, CDR2 FYEKMQ (reference sequence). The CDR3 DNA is TGTGCCAGCAGCCTGGGACTAGCGGCCTCCTACGAGCAGTACTTC. This codes for CASSLGLAASYEQYF.

The table lists this clone with a count of one. The chain is built from TRBV9 and TRBJ2-3; weak D call: TRBD2 (6 bases). Germline values: CDR1 SGDLS, CDR2 YYNGEE. Trimming cost V 0 bases and J 6 bases, with 20 bases left between them. The CDR3 spans 17 residues. This CDR3 is CASSVDPGGGAVDTQYF. The CDR3 DNA reads as TGTGCCAGCAGCGTAGATCCGGGTGGAGGGGCAGTCGATACGCAGTATTTT.